Listed below are T cell receptor beta chains from one sample, sequenced in a study of blood T cell repertoires in COVID-19. The repertoire was sequenced with immunoSEQ multiplex PCR; TCRdb's copy has only in-frame clones and lacks some. The top ten clones hold less than 2% of a sample with about 270,000 clones, 85% to 90% of them seen once. The material sequenced was PBMCs or T cells enriched from blood (not recorded which). The receptors were gathered from an older woman who had recovered from COVID-19. Both conserved end residues are part of each CDR3. Each record gives: clone size, D gene, J gene, V gene, CDR3 length, CDR3 protein, CDR3 DNA. A D gene is named only where the DNA matches it firmly. Clone size, where shown, is once, few, many, or a class for clones that have expanded.

many,.,TRBJ2-7,TRBV29-1,14,CSVISGTNAYEQYF,TGCAGCGTCATATCCGGGACAAACGCCTACGAGCAGTACTTC
.,.,TRBJ2-7,TRBV11-2,13,CASSFTGGGEQYF,TGTGCCAGCAGCTTTACAGGGGGGGGCGAGCAGTACTTC
few,TRBD1,TRBJ1-2,TRBV5-1,17,CASSLGPYRGRDYGYTF,TGCGCCAGCAGCTTGGGCCCATACAGGGGGCGCGACTATGGCTACACCTTC
.,.,TRBJ2-2,TRBV7-3,15,CASSLRAGNTGELFF,TGTGCCAGCAGCTTAAGGGCAGGGAACACCGGGGAGCTGTTTTTT
.,.,TRBJ2-6,TRBV9,15,CASSLQGSGANVLTF,TGTGCCAGCAGCTTACAGGGCTCTGGGGCCAACGTCCTGACTTTC
few,TRBD2,TRBJ2-3,TRBV10-1,15,CASSSASGGQDTQYF,TGCGCCAGCAGTTCAGCAAGCGGGGGGCAAGATACGCAGTATTTT
.,.,TRBJ2-1,TRBV28,14,CASSRGGASGEQFF,TGTGCCAGCAGTAGGGGCGGAGCCTCCGGGGAGCAGTTCTTC
.,TRBD2,TRBJ2-7,TRBV6-5,14,CASSWTSAIYEQYF,TGTGCCAGCAGTTGGACTAGCGCGATCTACGAGCAGTACTTC
.,TRBD1,TRBJ1-1,TRBV4-1,12,CASSQTGAEAFF,TGCGCCAGCAGCCAAACAGGGGCTGAAGCTTTCTTT
.,.,TRBJ2-3,TRBV5-6,18,CASSLWGPGGSSTDTQYF,TGTGCCAGCAGCTTGTGGGGGCCGGGCGGGAGTAGCACAGATACGCAGTATTTT
.,TRBD1,TRBJ1-1,TRBV9,14,CASNQGQANTEAFF,TGTGCCAGCAATCAGGGACAGGCGAACACTGAAGCTTTCTTT
.,TRBD1,TRBJ2-7,TRBV6-5,14,CASGRDRGLNEQYF,TGTGCCAGCGGCCGGGACAGGGGGCTCAACGAGCAGTACTTC
.,.,TRBJ1-3,TRBV28,14,CASSTGHSGNTIYF,TGTGCCAGCAGTACAGGGCACTCTGGAAACACCATATATTTT
.,.,TRBJ1-5,TRBV29-1,13,CSVEEHSGQPQHF,TGCAGCGTTGAAGAACATTCCGGGCAGCCCCAGCATTTT
.,.,TRBJ1-2,TRBV28,15,CASSFAGSFNYGYTF,TGTGCCAGCAGTTTTGCGGGGTCCTTTAACTATGGCTACACCTTC
.,TRBD2,TRBJ2-3,TRBV6-5,15,CASSRTSGASDTQYF,TGTGCCAGCAGCAGGACTAGCGGGGCTTCAGATACGCAGTATTTT
.,.,TRBJ2-7,TRBV9,15,CASSVATAGIGEQYF,TGTGCCAGCAGCGTAGCTACGGCGGGAATCGGGGAGCAGTACTTC
.,TRBD1,TRBJ1-1,TRBV28,12,CASSLQGAEAFF,TGTGCCAGCAGTTTACAGGGGGCTGAAGCTTTCTTT
.,.,TRBJ2-5,TRBV12-3/TRBV12-4,13,CASSPPQQETQYF,TGTGCCAGCAGTCCCCCCCAACAAGAGACCCAGTACTTC
.,TRBD1,TRBJ1-6,TRBV5-8,14,CASSLDRGSSPLHF,TGTGCCAGCAGCTTAGACAGGGGGAGCTCACCCCTCCACTTT
.,TRBD1,TRBJ2-5,TRBV5-1,16,CASSLQTGAADETQYF,TGCGCCAGCAGCTTGCAGACAGGGGCGGCAGACGAGACCCAGTACTTC
.,.,TRBJ1-2,TRBV5-8,12,CASSLDGIGYTF,TGTGCCAGCAGCTTGGACGGGATCGGCTACACCTTC
.,.,TRBJ1-4,TRBV5-1,15,CASAERGIIGEKLFF,TGCGCCAGCGCAGAAAGAGGGATAATCGGTGAAAAACTGTTTTTT
.,TRBD2,TRBJ2-2,TRBV6-5,15,CASRTSAYYTGELFF,TGTGCCAGCAGAACTAGCGCGTATTACACCGGGGAGCTGTTTTTT
.,.,TRBJ2-1,TRBV24-1,14,CATSDTGHPGLWFF,TGTGCCACCAGTGATACAGGGCACCCCGGTCTATGGTTCTTC
.,TRBD1,TRBJ1-4,TRBV28,14,CASRSGTGHEKLFF,TGTGCCAGCAGATCCGGGACAGGGCATGAAAAACTGTTTTTT
.,.,TRBJ2-7,TRBV3-1/TRBV3-2,14,CASSQEAGVYEQYF,TGTGCCAGCAGCCAAGAGGCAGGGGTCTACGAGCAGTACTTC
.,.,TRBJ1-3,TRBV19,15,CASSTTGFGGNTIYF,TGTGCCAGTAGTACCACAGGGTTTGGTGGAAACACCATATATTTT
.,TRBD1,TRBJ1-1,TRBV5-1,16,CASSLAKQGGNTEAFF,TGCGCCAGCAGCTTGGCTAAACAGGGGGGGAACACTGAAGCTTTCTTT
once,.,TRBJ2-2,TRBV2,12,CASSELTGELFF,TGTGCCAGCAGTGAACTTACCGGGGAGCTGTTTTTT
.,TRBD2,TRBJ2-5,TRBV5-4,16,CASSPSLSGSGETQYF,TGTGCCAGCAGCCCGAGTCTCAGCGGGAGTGGGGAGACCCAGTACTTC
once,.,TRBJ2-3,TRBV10-2,15,CASSPVERGTDTQYF,TGCGCCAGCAGTCCCGTAGAGCGGGGCACAGATACGCAGTATTTT
.,.,TRBJ1-1,TRBV3-1/TRBV3-2,15,CASSPLHRRNTEAFF,TGTGCCAGCAGCCCCCTCCACAGGAGGAACACTGAAGCTTTCTTT
.,.,TRBJ1-1,TRBV28,13,CASRETVNTEAFF,TGTGCCAGCAGGGAGACAGTGAACACTGAAGCTTTCTTT
.,.,TRBJ1-2,TRBV4-1,14,CASSLTHTNYGYTF,TGCGCCAGCAGTCTTACTCATACGAACTATGGCTACACCTTC